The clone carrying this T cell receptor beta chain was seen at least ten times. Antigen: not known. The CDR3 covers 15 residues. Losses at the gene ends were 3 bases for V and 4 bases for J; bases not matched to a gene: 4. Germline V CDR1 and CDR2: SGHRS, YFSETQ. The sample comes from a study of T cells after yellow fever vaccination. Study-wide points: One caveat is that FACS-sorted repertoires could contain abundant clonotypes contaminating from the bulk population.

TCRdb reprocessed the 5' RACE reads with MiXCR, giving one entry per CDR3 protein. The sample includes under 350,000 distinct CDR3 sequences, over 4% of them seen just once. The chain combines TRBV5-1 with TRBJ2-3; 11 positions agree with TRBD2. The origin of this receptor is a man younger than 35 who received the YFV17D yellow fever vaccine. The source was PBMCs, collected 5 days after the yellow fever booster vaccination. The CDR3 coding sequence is TGCGCCAGCAGCTCGGGACTAGCGGATTCAGATACGCAGTATTTT. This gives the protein CASSSGLADSDTQYF.